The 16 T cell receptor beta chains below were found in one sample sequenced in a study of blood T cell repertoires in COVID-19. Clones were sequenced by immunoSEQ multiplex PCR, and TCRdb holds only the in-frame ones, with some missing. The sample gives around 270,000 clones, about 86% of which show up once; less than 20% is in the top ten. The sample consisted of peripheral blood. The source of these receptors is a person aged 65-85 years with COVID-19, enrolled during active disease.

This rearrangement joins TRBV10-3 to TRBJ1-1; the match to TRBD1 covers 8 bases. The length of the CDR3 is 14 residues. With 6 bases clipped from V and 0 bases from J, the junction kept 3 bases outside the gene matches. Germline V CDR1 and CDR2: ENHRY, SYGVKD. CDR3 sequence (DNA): TGTGCCATCAGATTGACAGGGGTGAACACTGAAGCTTTCTTT. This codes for CAIRLTGVNTEAFF.

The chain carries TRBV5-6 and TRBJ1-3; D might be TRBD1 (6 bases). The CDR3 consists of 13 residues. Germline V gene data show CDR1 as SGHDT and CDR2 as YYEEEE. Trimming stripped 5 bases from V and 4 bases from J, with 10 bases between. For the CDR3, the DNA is TGTGCCAGCAGTCAAGGACAGGGAAACACCATATATTTT. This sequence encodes CASSQGQGNTIYF.

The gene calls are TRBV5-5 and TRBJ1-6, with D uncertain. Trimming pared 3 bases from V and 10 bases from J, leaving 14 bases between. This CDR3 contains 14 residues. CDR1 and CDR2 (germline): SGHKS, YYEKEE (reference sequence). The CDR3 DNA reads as TGTGCCAGCAGCTCGGCCTCCGCCAGGTCACCCCTCCACTTT. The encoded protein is CASSSASARSPLHF.

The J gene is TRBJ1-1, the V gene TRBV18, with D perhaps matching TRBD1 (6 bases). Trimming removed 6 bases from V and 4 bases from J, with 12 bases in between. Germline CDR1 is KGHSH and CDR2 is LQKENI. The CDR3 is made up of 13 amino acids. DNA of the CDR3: TGTGCCAGCTCGTCAGGGGTGGTCACTGAAGCTTTCTTT. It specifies CASSSGVVTEAFF.

In nucleotides, the CDR3 is TGTGCCAGCAGCCGACAGGGATTTTCCGAGCAGTACTTC. It codes for CASSRQGFSEQYF. This chain connects TRBV2 to TRBJ2-7, with 7 nucleotides matching TRBD1. V trimming: 6 bases; J trimming: 6 bases; junction bases outside the gene matches: 8. Per the germline V gene, CDR1 is SNHLY and CDR2 is FYNNEI. The CDR3 is 13 residues long.

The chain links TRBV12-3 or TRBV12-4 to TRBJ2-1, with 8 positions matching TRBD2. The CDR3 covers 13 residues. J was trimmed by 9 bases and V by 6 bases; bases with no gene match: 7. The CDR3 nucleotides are TGTGCCAGCAGGGGACTAGTTGTGGGTGAGCAGTTCTTC. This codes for CASRGLVVGEQFF.

The CDR3 protein is CASTRQGAVTGELFF. In nucleotides, the CDR3 is TGTGCCAGTACTCGACAGGGGGCGGTCACCGGGGAGCTGTTTTTT. The chain is built from TRBV19 and TRBJ2-2, with 10 bases fitting TRBD1. The J segment lost 4 bases and the V segment lost 7 bases, leaving 6 bases of the junction unmatched. The CDR3 covers 15 residues. Per germline, CDR1 LNHDA and CDR2 SQIVND (reference sequence).

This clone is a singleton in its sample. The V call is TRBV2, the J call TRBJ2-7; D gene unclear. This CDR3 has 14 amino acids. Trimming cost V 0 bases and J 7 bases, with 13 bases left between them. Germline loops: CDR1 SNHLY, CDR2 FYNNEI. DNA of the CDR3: TGTGCCAGCAGTGAAGCCGTTAACGCGTTAGAGCAGTACTTC. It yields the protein CASSEAVNALEQYF. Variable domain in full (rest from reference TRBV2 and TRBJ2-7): EPEVTQTPSHQVTQMGQEVILRCVPISNHLYFYWYRQILGQKVEFLVSFYNNEISEKSEIFDDQFSVERPDGSNFTLKIRSTKLEDSAMYFCASSEAVNALEQYFGPGTRLTVT.

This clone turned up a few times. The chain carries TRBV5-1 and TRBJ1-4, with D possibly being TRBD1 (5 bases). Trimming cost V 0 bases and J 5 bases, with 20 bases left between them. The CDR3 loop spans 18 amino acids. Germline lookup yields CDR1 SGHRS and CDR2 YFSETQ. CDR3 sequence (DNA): TGCGCCAGCAGCTTGGGGCATTATCGACAGAATAAAAATGAAAAACTGTTTTTT. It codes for CASSLGHYRQNKNEKLFF. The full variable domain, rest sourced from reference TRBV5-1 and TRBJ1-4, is KAGVTQTPRYLIKTRGQQVTLSCSPISGHRSVSWYQQTPGQGLQFLFEYFSETQRNKGNFPGRFSGRQFSNSRSEMNVSTLELGDSALYLCASSLGHYRQNKNEKLFFGSGTQLSVL.

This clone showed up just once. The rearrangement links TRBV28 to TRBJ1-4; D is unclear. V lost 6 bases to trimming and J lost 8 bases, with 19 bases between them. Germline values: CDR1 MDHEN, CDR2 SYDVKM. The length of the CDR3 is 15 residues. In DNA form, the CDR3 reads TGTGCCAGCAGCCGGGAGGGTTTTGGTTGGGAAAAACTGTTTTTT. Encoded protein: CASSREGFGWEKLFF.

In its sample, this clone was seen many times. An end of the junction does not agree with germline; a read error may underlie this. CDR3 amino acids: CAISGQGDTQYF. The CDR3 nucleotides read TGTGCCATCAGCGGACAGGGGGATACGCAGTATTTT. The chain is built from TRBV7-9 and TRBJ2-3; 9 bases fit TRBD1. The germline V gene encodes CDR1 SEHNR and CDR2 FQNEAQ (reference sequence). This CDR3 region has 12 residues.

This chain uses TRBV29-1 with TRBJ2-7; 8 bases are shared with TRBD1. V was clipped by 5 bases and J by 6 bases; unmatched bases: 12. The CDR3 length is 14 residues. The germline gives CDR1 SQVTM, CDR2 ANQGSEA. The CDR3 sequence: CSVSRSGQAIEQYF. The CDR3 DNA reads TGCAGCGTTTCCCGATCGGGACAGGCTATCGAGCAGTACTTC.

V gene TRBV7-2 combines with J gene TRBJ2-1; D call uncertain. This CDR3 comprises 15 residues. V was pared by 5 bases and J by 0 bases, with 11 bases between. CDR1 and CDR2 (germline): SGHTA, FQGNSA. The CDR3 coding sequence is TGTGCCAGCAGCCCCAGAAGTCTCTCCTACAATGAGCAGTTCTTC. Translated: CASSPRSLSYNEQFF.

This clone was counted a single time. The CDR3 DNA reads as TGTGCCAGCAGCTTGGGGGTCGGGGAGACCGGGGAGCTGTTTTTT. It is translated as CASSLGVGETGELFF. The J gene is TRBJ2-2, the V gene TRBV5-4; the D gene is possibly TRBD2 (5 bases). V was shortened by 0 bases and J by 5 bases, with 11 bases between the two germline ends. Germline CDR1 SGHNT, CDR2 YYREEE (reference sequence). This CDR3 spans 15 amino acids.

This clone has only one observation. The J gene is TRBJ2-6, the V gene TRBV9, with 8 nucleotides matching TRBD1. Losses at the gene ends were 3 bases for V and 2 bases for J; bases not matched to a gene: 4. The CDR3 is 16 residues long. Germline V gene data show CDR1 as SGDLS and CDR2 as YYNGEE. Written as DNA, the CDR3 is TGTGCCAGCAGCGAACTGACAGGGGCTGGGGCCAACGTCCTGACTTTC. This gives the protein CASSELTGAGANVLTF.

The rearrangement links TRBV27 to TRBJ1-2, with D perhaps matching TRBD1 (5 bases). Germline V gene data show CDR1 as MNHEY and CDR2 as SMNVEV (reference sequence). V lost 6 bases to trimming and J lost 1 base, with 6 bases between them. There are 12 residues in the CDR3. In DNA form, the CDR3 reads TGTGCCAGCAGGGGGGGTAACTATGGCTACACCTTC. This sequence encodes CASRGGNYGYTF.